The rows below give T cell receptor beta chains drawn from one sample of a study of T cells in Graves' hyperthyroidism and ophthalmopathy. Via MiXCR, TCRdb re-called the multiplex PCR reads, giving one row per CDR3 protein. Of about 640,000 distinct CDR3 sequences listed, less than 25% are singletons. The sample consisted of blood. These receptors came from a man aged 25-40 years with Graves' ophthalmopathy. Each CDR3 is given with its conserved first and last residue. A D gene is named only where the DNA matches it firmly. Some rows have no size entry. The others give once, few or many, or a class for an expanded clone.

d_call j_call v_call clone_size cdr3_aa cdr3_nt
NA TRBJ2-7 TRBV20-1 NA CSASAWDISYEQYF TGCAGTGCGAGCGCCTGGGACATCTCCTACGAGCAGTACTTC
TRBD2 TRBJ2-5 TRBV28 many CASSSRLAGAGETQYF TGTGCCAGCAGTAGCCGCCTAGCGGGAGCTGGGGAGACCCAGTACTTC
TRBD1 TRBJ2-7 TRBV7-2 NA CASSQTGLGSYEQYF TGTGCCAGCAGCCAGACAGGGTTGGGCTCCTACGAGCAGTACTTC
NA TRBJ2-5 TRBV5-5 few CASSLAKGEETQYF TGTGCCAGCAGCTTAGCCAAGGGGGAGGAGACCCAGTACTTC
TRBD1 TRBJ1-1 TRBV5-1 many CASTGTVGRTEAFF TGCGCCAGCACCGGGACAGTTGGTCGCACTGAAGCTTTCTTT
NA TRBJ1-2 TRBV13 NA CASSSNRDRSNYGYTF TGTGCCAGCAGCTCGAACCGGGACCGATCCAACTATGGCTACACCTTC
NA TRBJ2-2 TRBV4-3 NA CASSQDKGGQTGELFF TGCGCCAGCAGCCAAGATAAGGGCGGGCAAACCGGGGAGCTGTTTTTT
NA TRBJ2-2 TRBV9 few CASADQGSTGELFF TGTGCCAGCGCAGACCAGGGGAGCACCGGGGAGCTGTTTTTT
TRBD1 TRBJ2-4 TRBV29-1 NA CSVEGRGREKRAKNIQYF TGCAGCGTTGAGGGCAGGGGGCGCGAGAAAAGAGCCAAAAACATTCAGTACTTC
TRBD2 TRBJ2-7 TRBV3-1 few CASRSGTSGPGPYEQYF TGTGCCAGCAGGTCCGGGACTAGCGGTCCTGGCCCCTACGAGCAGTACTTC
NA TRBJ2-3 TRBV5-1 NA CASSSGIDTQYF TGCGCCAGCAGCTCGGGGATAGATACGCAGTATTTT
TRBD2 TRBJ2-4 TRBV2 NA CASSDRGPGLAGDNIQYF TGTGCCAGCAGTGATAGGGGACCGGGACTAGCGGGAGATAACATTCAGTACTTC
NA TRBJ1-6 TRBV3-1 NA CASSRSPGVSPLHF TGTGCCAGCAGCCGATCCCCGGGGGTTTCACCCCTCCACTTT
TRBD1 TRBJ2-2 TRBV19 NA CASGTGGLGELFF TGTGCCAGCGGGACAGGGGGCCTCGGGGAGCTGTTTTTT
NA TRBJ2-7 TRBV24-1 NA CATSDPFGGPEQYF TGTGCCACCAGTGACCCGTTTGGGGGACCTGAGCAGTACTTC
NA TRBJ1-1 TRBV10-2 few CASREQGNTEAFF TGCGCCAGCAGGGAACAGGGGAACACTGAAGCTTTCTTT
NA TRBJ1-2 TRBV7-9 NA CASSLDQGDYTF TGTGCCAGCAGCTTAGATCAGGGAGACTACACCTTC
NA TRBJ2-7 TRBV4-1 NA CASSQEGALTYEQYF TGCGCCAGCAGCCAAGAGGGGGCGCTGACCTACGAGCAGTACTTC
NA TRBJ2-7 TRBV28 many CASSPRTSSYEQYF TGTGCCAGCAGTCCTCGGACGTCCTCCTACGAGCAGTACTTC
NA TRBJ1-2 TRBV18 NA CASSLGDSAYGYTF TGTGCCAGCTCTCTAGGAGACAGTGCCTATGGCTACACCTTC
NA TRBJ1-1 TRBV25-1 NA CASSVAGPNTEAFF TGTGCCAGCAGTGTAGCCGGTCCGAACACTGAAGCTTTCTTT
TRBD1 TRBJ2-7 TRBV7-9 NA CASSFFDGGRGQAYERYF TGTGCCAGCAGCTTTTTCGATGGGGGTAGGGGACAGGCCTACGAGCGGTACTTC
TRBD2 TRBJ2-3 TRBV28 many CASSPPTSGSSTDTQYF TGTGCCAGCAGCCCCCCCACTAGCGGCTCTAGCACAGATACGCAGTATTTT
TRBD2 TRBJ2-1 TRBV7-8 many CASSLVTSGGNEQFF TGTGCCAGCAGCTTAGTAACTAGCGGGGGGAATGAGCAGTTCTTC
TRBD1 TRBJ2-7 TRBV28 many CASGDRVTLLREQYF TGTGCCAGCGGGGACAGGGTAACTCTTCTACGCGAGCAGTACTTC
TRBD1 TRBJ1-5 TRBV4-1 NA CASSPTGVNQPQHF TGCGCCAGCAGCCCGACAGGGGTCAATCAGCCCCAGCATTTT
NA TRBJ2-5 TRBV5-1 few CASKKGPQETQYF TGCGCCAGCAAAAAAGGGCCCCAAGAGACCCAGTACTTC
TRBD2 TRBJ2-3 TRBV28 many CASSYPPSGIRTDTQYF TGTGCCAGCAGCTACCCCCCCAGCGGGATCCGCACAGATACGCAGTATTTT
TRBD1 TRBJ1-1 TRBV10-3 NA CAIKADRGNTEAFF TGTGCCATCAAAGCAGACAGGGGGAACACTGAAGCTTTCTTT
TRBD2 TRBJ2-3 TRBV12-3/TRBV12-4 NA CASSLDSGRVADTQYF TGTGCCAGCAGTTTAGACAGCGGGAGGGTGGCAGATACGCAGTATTTT
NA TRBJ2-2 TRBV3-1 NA CASSQAGAGELFF TGTGCCAGCAGCCAGGCTGGGGCCGGGGAGCTGTTTTTT
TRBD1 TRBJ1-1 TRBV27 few CASRSDRGAEAFF TGTGCCAGCAGATCAGACAGGGGCGCTGAAGCTTTCTTT
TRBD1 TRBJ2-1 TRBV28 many CASRPGQPYNEQFF TGTGCCAGCAGGCCGGGACAGCCCTACAATGAGCAGTTCTTC
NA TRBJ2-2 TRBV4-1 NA CASSQNSGNTGELLF TGCGCCAGCAGCCAAAATAGCGGAAACACCGGGGAGCTGCTTTTT
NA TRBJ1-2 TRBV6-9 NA CASSWARAEGYTF TGTGCCAGCAGTTGGGCCAGGGCGGAGGGCTACACCTTC
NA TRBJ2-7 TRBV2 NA CASSPQKGVYEQYF TGTGCCAGCAGTCCCCAAAAAGGGGTCTACGAGCAGTACTTC
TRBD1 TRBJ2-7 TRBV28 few CASSFEGALTYEQYF TGTGCCAGCAGTTTCGAGGGGGCACTTACCTACGAGCAGTACTTC
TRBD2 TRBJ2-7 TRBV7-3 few CASSLTSGRNYEQYF TGTGCCAGCAGCTTAACTAGCGGGAGGAACTACGAGCAGTACTTC
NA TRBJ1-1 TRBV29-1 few CSVMLQEGTEAFF TGCAGCGTCATGCTCCAGGAGGGCACTGAAGCTTTCTTT
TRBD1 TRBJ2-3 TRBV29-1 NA CSVEFRQGGQDTQYF TGCAGCGTTGAATTTCGACAGGGGGGGCAAGATACGCAGTATTTT
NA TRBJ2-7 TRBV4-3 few CARRESSYEQYF TGCGCCAGACGGGAAAGCTCCTACGAGCAGTACTTC
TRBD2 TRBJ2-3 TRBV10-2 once CASRPLAASTDTQYF TGCGCCAGCAGACCTCTAGCGGCTAGCACAGATACGCAGTATTTT
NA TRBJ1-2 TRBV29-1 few CSAGVRDGYTF TGCAGCGCTGGGGTGAGGGATGGCTACACCTTC
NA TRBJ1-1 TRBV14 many CASSRGVTEAFF TGTGCCAGCAGCCGGGGGGTTACTGAAGCTTTCTTT
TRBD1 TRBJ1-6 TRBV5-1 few CASSLSGQGRSPLHF TGCGCCAGCAGCTTGTCCGGACAGGGACGGTCACCCCTCCACTTT
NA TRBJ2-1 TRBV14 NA CASSQEQAGWDEQFF TGTGCCAGCAGCCAAGAACAGGCGGGCTGGGATGAGCAGTTCTTC
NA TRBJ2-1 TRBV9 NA CASSPDWSNEQFF TGTGCCAGCAGCCCCGACTGGTCCAATGAGCAGTTCTTC
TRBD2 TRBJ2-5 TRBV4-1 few CASSQALSGKQETQYF TGCGCCAGCAGCCAGGCCCTCAGCGGGAAGCAAGAGACCCAGTACTTC
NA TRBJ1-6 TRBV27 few CASSFGTGLLSLHF TGTGCCAGCAGTTTCGGGACCGGGCTTCTCTCCCTCCACTTT
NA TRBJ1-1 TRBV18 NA CASSPGGFTEAFF TGTGCCAGCTCACCGGGGGGGTTCACTGAAGCTTTCTTT
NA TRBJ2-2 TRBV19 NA CASPSPAGELFF TGTGCCAGTCCCTCCCCGGCCGGGGAGCTGTTTTTT
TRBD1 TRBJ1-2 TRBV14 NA CASSRSTGVNYGYTF TGTGCCAGCAGCCGCAGCACAGGGGTCAACTATGGCTACACCTTC
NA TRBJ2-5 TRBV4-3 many CASSQDWSNQETQYF TGCGCCAGCAGCCAAGACTGGTCCAACCAAGAGACCCAGTACTTC
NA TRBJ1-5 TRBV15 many CATSRDQAGTQPQHF TGTGCCACCAGCAGAGATCAGGCAGGGACTCAGCCCCAGCATTTT
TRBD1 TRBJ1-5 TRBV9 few CASSVGTGGFQPQHF TGTGCCAGCAGCGTAGGTACAGGGGGCTTTCAGCCCCAGCATTTT
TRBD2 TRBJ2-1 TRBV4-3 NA CASSLFGTSFNEQFF TGCGCCAGCAGCTTATTTGGGACTAGCTTCAATGAGCAGTTCTTC
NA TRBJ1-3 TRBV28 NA CASSLKRSSGNTIYF TGTGCCAGCAGTTTAAAGAGGAGCTCTGGAAACACCATATATTTT
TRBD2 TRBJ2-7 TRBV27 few CASSLIGGFDEQYF TGTGCCAGCAGTTTAATCGGGGGGTTCGACGAGCAGTACTTC
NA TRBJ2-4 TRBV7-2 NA CASSPEVGSDIQYF TGTGCCAGCAGCCCCGAGGTAGGGAGCGACATTCAGTACTTC